The 5 T cell receptor beta chains presented below share a single source sample, sequenced in a study of T cells in Graves' hyperthyroidism and ophthalmopathy. It was RNA transcripts that yielded the amplified TCR beta CDR3 regions. In the first-round RT-PCR of the TCR CDR3, the HTBI primer set was used. TCRdb itself ran the multiplex PCR reads through MiXCR, one entry per CDR3 protein. The sample yields approximately 640,000 distinct CDR3 sequences, roughly a sixth seen once. Sequences were obtained from blood. The receptor source for this set is a man between 45 and 60 years old with Graves' hyperthyroidism.

Comment on this clonotype: The CDR3 ends on some other residue instead of the conserved phenylalanine or tryptophan, so this is likely a read error. The CDR3 sequence is CASSLRNGGNTGELFV. Here the CDR3 DNA reads TGCGCCAGCAGCTTGAGGAACGGGGGAAACACCGGGGAGCTGTTTGTT. V gene TRBV5-1 combines with J gene TRBJ2-2; tentatively, D is TRBD2 (6 bases). Germline CDR1 SGHRS, CDR2 YFSETQ. Trimming left V 1 base short and J 2 bases short, with 12 bases between. The CDR3 has 16 amino acids.

This clonotype was found a few times. The genes are TRBV7-3 and TRBJ1-1; TRBD1 matches at 8 bases. The germline gives CDR1 SGHTA, CDR2 FQGTGA. The CDR3 has 15 residues. J lost 5 bases, V lost 5 bases, and 10 bases had no gene match. CDR3 nucleotide sequence: TGTGCCAGCAGCCCTCTCGGACAGGGAAAAACTGAAGCTTTCTTT. As protein: CASSPLGQGKTEAFF.

Note on this clonotype: A read error is possible here, since a much larger clone lies one base away. CDR3 bases: TGCGCCGGCAGCTTACCCGGGACAGGGTCTGGCTACACCTTC. It is translated as CAGSLPGTGSGYTF. The gene calls are TRBV5-1 and TRBJ1-2; 9 bases agree with TRBD1. In germline, CDR1 is SGHRS, CDR2 YFSETQ. The CDR3 consists of 14 residues.

In this sample, this clonotype turned up a few times. The genes are TRBV11-3 and TRBJ2-7, with 7 nucleotides matching TRBD2. Germline-derived CDR1 and CDR2 are SGHNT and YENEEA. After removal of 5 bases from V and 2 bases from J, the junction contained 9 bases not matched to a gene. The CDR3 length is 15 residues. The CDR3 reads CASSTKAGPTYEQYF. The CDR3 bases are TGTGCCAGCAGCACCAAAGCGGGACCCACCTACGAGCAGTACTTC.

This clonotype appeared many times. The chain recombines TRBV15 with TRBJ2-7; 10 bases agree with TRBD2. The trim removed 0 bases at V and 2 bases at J, leaving 7 bases unmatched. This CDR3 region has 17 residues. Germline CDR1 reads LNHNV; CDR2 reads YYDKDF (reference sequence). CDR3 coding DNA: TGTGCCACCAGCAGAGATAAAAGTCTAGCGGGAGCCTACGAGCAGTACTTC. It encodes CATSRDKSLAGAYEQYF. The full variable domain, its missing parts supplied by reference TRBV15 and TRBJ2-7, is DAMVIQNPRYQVTQFGKPVTLSCSQTLNHNVMYWYQQKSSQAPKLLFHYYDKDFNNEADTPDNFQSRRPNTSFCFLDIRSPGLGDTAMYLCATSRDKSLAGAYEQYFGPGTRLTVT.